This T cell receptor (beta chain) emerged from a study of cytomegalovirus exposure and HLA in healthy donors. Germline CDR1 reads SEHNR; CDR2 reads FQNEAQ (reference sequence). Trimming left V 4 bases short and J 2 bases short, with 18 bases between. The CDR3 has 18 residues. This PCR relied on a set of 60 Vbeta primers and 13 Jbeta primers. The assay was immunoSEQ multiplex PCR, and TCRdb's table has in-frame clones only and misses some. The table records roughly 110,000 clones, roughly 72% of them present only once. Study-level points and caveats: Highly shared variants forming one cluster were likely a sequencing artifact. Reported findings show TCR beta sequences accurately forecast HLA-A and HLA-B alleles in most subjects. By HLA locus, TCR association rates varied in a later analysis, with DRB1 showing the most and HLA-C the fewest.

On this clone: Its target is unknown.

The V and J genes are TRBV7-9 and TRBJ2-6; weak D call: TRBD2 (6 bases). This TCR was recovered from a man aged 25 to 40 in good health and CMV-seronegative. Input material: PBMCs. The CDR3 loop reads CASSSREEGLAGANVLTF. In nucleotides, the CDR3 is TGTGCCAGCAGCTCTAGGGAGGAAGGGTTAGCTGGGGCCAACGTCCTGACTTTC.